Below, 17 T cell receptor beta chains from the same sample are listed, as sequenced in a study of T-cell memory formation after mild COVID-19. From the 5' RACE reads, TCRdb called clonotypes with MiXCR, one entry per CDR3 protein. This table has approximately 300,000 distinct CDR3 sequences, roughly 15% appearing once. Sequenced input: PBMCs or a T cell subset sorted from them (not recorded which). The receptors derive from a man between 18 and 29 years old who had mild COVID-19 (a few samples of this study predate the infection). Cell type and time point are not known.

This rearrangement joins TRBV5-5 to TRBJ2-5; D is possibly TRBD2 (6 bases). Trimming cost V 3 bases and J 3 bases, with 18 bases left between them. The V gene's germline CDR1 is SGHKS and CDR2 YYEKEE (reference sequence). The CDR3 runs 16 residues. CDR3 loop: CASSSPRGLGKETQYF. The CDR3 nucleotides read TGTGCCAGCAGCTCCCCGAGGGGACTGGGGAAAGAGACCCAGTACTTC.

The sample holds a few counts of this clonotype. The CDR3 loop reads CASRDRVGSPQHF. In nucleotides, the CDR3 is TGTGCCAGCAGGGACAGGGTGGGGTCGCCCCAGCATTTT. The chain employs TRBV6-6 and TRBJ1-5; TRBD1 matches at 8 bases. In germline, CDR1 is MNHNY, CDR2 SVGAGI (reference sequence). V gave up 6 bases and J gave up 9 bases; unmatched junction bases: 7. The CDR3 is 13 residues long.

The chain links TRBV5-1 to TRBJ1-2; TRBD1 might be the D (5 bases). CDR1 is SGHRS and CDR2 is YFSETQ in the germline V gene. CDR3 size: 13 residues. V lost 2 bases and J 4 bases, leaving 9 bases between the germline ends. The CDR3 DNA reads TGCGCCAGCAGCTTCGACAGAATCTATGGCTACACCTTC. This sequence encodes CASSFDRIYGYTF.

This clonotype occurred a few times. The final CDR3 position lacks the conserved phenylalanine or tryptophan, pointing to a likely read error. In DNA form, the CDR3 reads TGTGCCAGCAGTGGACAGTCGAACAATCAGCCCCAGCATTCT. It specifies CASSGQSNNQPQHS. The J gene is TRBJ1-5, the V gene TRBV6-1, with D possibly matching TRBD1 (5 bases). Germline CDR1 and CDR2: MNHNS and SASEGT. The V gene lost 4 bases and the J gene lost 3 bases, with 10 bases spanning the gap. The CDR3 contains 14 residues.

The chain joins TRBV2 to TRBJ1-6; tentatively, D is TRBD1 (6 bases). In germline, CDR1 is SNHLY, CDR2 FYNNEI. CDR3 length: 15 residues. Trimming left V 8 bases short and J 2 bases short, with 13 bases between. The CDR3 loop is CASSLGAPYNSPLHF. The DNA of the CDR3 is TGTGCCAGCTCCCTGGGGGCGCCCTATAATTCACCCCTCCACTTT. The variable domain in full, with the rest retrieved from reference TRBV2 and TRBJ1-6, is EPEVTQTPSHQVTQMGQEVILRCVPISNHLYFYWYRQILGQKVEFLVSFYNNEISEKSEIFDDQFSVERPDGSNFTLKIRSTKLEDSAMYFCASSLGAPYNSPLHFGNGTRLTVT.

This clonotype has more than one count but fewer than ten. J is TRBJ1-4 and V is TRBV12-3 or TRBV12-4, with 8 bases fitting TRBD1. The CDR3 loop spans 13 amino acids. J lost 10 bases, V lost 5 bases, and 6 bases had no gene match. CDR3 sequence: CASSTRGTGKLFF. For the CDR3, the DNA is TGTGCCAGCAGTACCAGGGGGACAGGAAAACTGTTTTTT.

J is TRBJ1-5 and V is TRBV12-5, with D unclear. V lost 5 bases and J lost 0, with 8 bases in between. Germline CDR1 is LGHNT and CDR2 is FRNRAP. The CDR3 loop spans 14 amino acids. The CDR3 protein is CASGLTYSNQPQHF. CDR3 sequence (DNA): TGTGCTAGTGGTCTCACTTATAGCAATCAGCCCCAGCATTTT.

This clonotype was counted ten times or more. The CDR3: CASSQYSGTANYGYTF. The CDR3 coding sequence is TGTGCCAGCAGTCAATACTCGGGGACGGCTAACTATGGCTACACCTTC. The chain has TRBV7-6 and TRBJ1-2; perhaps TRBD1 as D (5 bases). Germline V gene lookup returns CDR1 SGHVS and CDR2 FNYEAQ. The CDR3 extends over 16 amino acids. Trimming shortened V by 6 bases and J by 0 bases, and 17 bases separated the two germline ends.

J is TRBJ2-1 and V is TRBV7-9; 7 bases agree with TRBD1. CDR3 length equals 15 residues. With V trimmed by 1 base and J by 3 bases, 3 bases remained unmatched. The germline CDR1 and CDR2 sequences are SEHNR and FQNEAQ (reference sequence). The CDR3 coding sequence is TGTGCCAGCAGCTTAGGCAGGGGGATCTACAATGAGCAGTTCTTC. It encodes CASSLGRGIYNEQFF.

This chain links TRBV9 with TRBJ2-7, with D possibly being TRBD1 (6 bases). The V gene lost 5 bases and the J gene lost 2 bases, with 14 bases spanning the gap. Germline loops: CDR1 SGDLS, CDR2 YYNGEE. The CDR3 is 14 amino acids. The CDR3 DNA reads TGTGCCAGCAGTTCAGGACGGACAGCCTACGAGCAGTACTTC. This translates into CASSSGRTAYEQYF.

The genes are TRBV15 and TRBJ2-1; D not resolved. The CDR3 runs to 15 residues. Trimming took off 1 base at V and 4 bases at J, with 11 bases between the two ends. Per germline, CDR1 LNHNV and CDR2 YYDKDF (reference sequence). The CDR3 protein is CATSRGGAVYNEQFF. CDR3 DNA: TGTGCCACCAGCAGAGGTGGCGCGGTATACAATGAGCAGTTCTTC. Using reference TRBV15 and TRBJ2-1 for the parts outside the CDR3, the full variable domain is DAMVIQNPRYQVTQFGKPVTLSCSQTLNHNVMYWYQQKSSQAPKLLFHYYDKDFNNEADTPDNFQSRRPNTSFCFLDIRSPGLGDTAMYLCATSRGGAVYNEQFFGPGTRLTVL.

Concerning this clonotype itself: A junction end diverges from the germline sequence, so it may reflect a read error. The J gene is TRBJ2-7, the V gene TRBV5-1; D unresolved. The CDR3 loop spans 14 amino acids. The germline gives CDR1 SGHRS, CDR2 YFSETQ. The CDR3 DNA reads TGCGCCAGCTGCTTCGGTTCCTCCTCCTACGAGCAGTACTTC. Protein sequence: CASCFGSSSYEQYF.

The chain has TRBV20-1 and TRBJ1-2; a weak D match, TRBD1 (5 bases). This CDR3 region has 14 residues. The germline V gene encodes CDR1 DFQATT and CDR2 SNEGSKA (reference sequence). Trimming took 2 bases from V and 2 from J, leaving 12 bases between them. The CDR3 is CSARSSGGNYGYTF. The DNA of the CDR3 is TGCAGTGCTAGAAGCAGTGGGGGAAACTATGGCTACACCTTC.

This rearrangement joins TRBV19 to TRBJ2-3, with TRBD2 matching 7 bases. Germline V lookup: CDR1 LNHDA, CDR2 SQIVND (reference sequence). The CDR3 totals 14 residues. V lost 7 bases to trimming and J lost 2 bases; unmatched junction nucleotides: 6. CDR3 region: CASTPRGDTDTQYF. The DNA for the CDR3 is TGTGCCAGTACCCCCCGGGGGGACACAGATACGCAGTATTTT. Supplemented by reference TRBV19 and TRBJ2-3, the full variable domain reads DGGITQSPKYLFRKEGQNVTLSCEQNLNHDAMYWYRQDPGQGLRLIYYSQIVNDFQKGDIAEGYSVSREKKESFPLTVTSAQKNPTAFYLCASTPRGDTDTQYFGPGTRLTVL.

This clonotype came up a few times. V gene TRBV7-2 combines with J gene TRBJ2-4; D gene unclear. With 3 bases removed from V and 6 bases from J, the gap between germline ends came to 3 bases. Germline assignment: CDR1 SGHTA and CDR2 FQGNSA. The CDR3 is made up of 11 amino acids. The CDR3 here is CASSFGNIQYF. CDR3 in DNA: TGTGCCAGCAGCTTCGGAAACATTCAGTACTTC.

The chain joins TRBV20-1 to TRBJ1-2; D not certain. CDR1 is DFQATT and CDR2 is SNEGSKA in the germline V gene (reference sequence). This CDR3 contains 13 residues. The ends were cut back, 5 bases at V and 2 bases at J, with 12 bases in the middle. The DNA of the CDR3 is TGCAGTGCTCCTAAGACGGACAACTATGGCTACACCTTC. Protein product: CSAPKTDNYGYTF.

CDR3 in amino acids: CSATSGDIQYF. The DNA for the CDR3 is TGCAGTGCTACGTCTGGGGACATTCAGTACTTC. The chain employs TRBV20-1 and TRBJ2-4; D is unresolved. The CDR3 has 11 amino acids. Germline CDR1 and CDR2: DFQATT and SNEGSKA (reference sequence). Trimming removed 4 bases from V and 8 bases from J, with 9 bases in between.